The 14 T cell receptor beta chains reported below all come from one sample, sequenced in a study of T cell repertoires in aging, cancer and after chemotherapy. Multiplex touch-down PCR with TRB-A/B primers amplified rearranged V-D-J TRB sequences. TCRdb reprocessed the multiplex PCR reads with MiXCR, giving one entry per CDR3 protein. Of about 11,000 distinct CDR3 sequences in the sample, about 45% were seen once. Peripheral blood genomic DNA, not sorted cells or RNA, was the template. Material: blood. These receptors came from a human donor in good health.

The rearrangement joins TRBV29-1 to TRBJ2-5, with unresolved D. The CDR3 length is 10 residues. Looked up from germline, CDR1 is SQVTM and CDR2 is ANQGSEA. The V gene lost 6 bases and the J gene lost 5 bases, with 7 bases spanning the gap. Here the CDR3 DNA reads TGCAGCGTCGCGAGCGAGACCCAGTACTTC. Translating it yields CSVASETQYF.

This clonotype was counted only a few times. The chain combines TRBV5-6 with TRBJ2-6; 8 nucleotides agree with TRBD1. The junction had 8 bases not matched to a gene; V was cut back by 4 bases and J by 2 bases. The CDR3 runs to 17 residues. Germline V gene data show CDR1 as SGHDT and CDR2 as YYEEEE. The CDR3 region is CASSPWTGPPGANVLTF. The CDR3 DNA reads TGTGCCAGCAGCCCATGGACAGGGCCGCCTGGGGCCAACGTCCTGACTTTC.

This chain connects TRBV27 to TRBJ1-6; D is perhaps TRBD1 (5 bases). This CDR3 is 16 amino acids long. With 3 bases removed from V and 5 bases from J, the gap between germline ends came to 14 bases. The germline gives CDR1 MNHEY, CDR2 SMNVEV (reference sequence). CDR3 loop: CASSLGRVIDNSPLHF. CDR3 coding DNA: TGTGCCAGCAGTTTGGGCAGGGTAATCGATAATTCACCCCTCCACTTT.

This chain joins TRBV10-3 and TRBJ1-3; D might be TRBD1 (6 bases). V lost 1 base and J lost 2, with 15 bases in between. Germline V gene sequence: CDR1 ENHRY, CDR2 SYGVKD. The CDR3 sequence is 17 residues long. The CDR3 loop is CAISEWGARWTGNTIYF. The CDR3 DNA reads TGTGCCATCAGTGAGTGGGGGGCGAGGTGGACTGGAAACACCATATATTTT.

This clonotype turned up a few times. The V and J genes are TRBV28 and TRBJ1-2, with D unresolved. V lost 3 bases and J 2 bases, leaving 13 bases between the germline ends. The CDR3 consists of 15 residues. The V gene's germline CDR1 is MDHEN and CDR2 SYDVKM. In nucleotides, the CDR3 is TGTGCCAGCAGTTTGGGTTCCATCCGGAACTATGGCTACACCTTC. It specifies CASSLGSIRNYGYTF.

This clonotype has only a few counts. This rearrangement joins TRBV20-1 to TRBJ2-7; the D gene is possibly TRBD1 (6 bases). CDR1 is DFQATT and CDR2 is SNEGSKA in the germline V gene (reference sequence). The CDR3 has 15 amino acids. The V and J ends lost 4 bases and 2 bases respectively, with 18 bases between them. CDR3 nucleotide sequence: TGCAGTGCTATTGGGGAGCAGGGGCGGGCCTACGAGCAGTACTTC. Amino acids: CSAIGEQGRAYEQYF.

There are a few counts of this clonotype. The chain joins TRBV6-6 to TRBJ2-3, with 9 positions matching TRBD1. V was pared by 6 bases and J by 2 bases, with 12 bases of the junction left unmatched. The CDR3 is made up of 17 amino acids. The V gene's germline CDR1 is MNHNY and CDR2 SVGAGI (reference sequence). The CDR3 nucleotides read TGTGCCAGCAGGGGAACCGGGACAGGGATATTCACAGATACGCAGTATTTT. Residues: CASRGTGTGIFTDTQYF.

This clonotype has more than one count but fewer than ten. The rearrangement joins TRBV30 to TRBJ2-2, with 7 positions matching TRBD1. Per germline, CDR1 GTSNPN and CDR2 SVGIG (reference sequence). CDR3 size: 16 residues. Trimming took 4 bases from V and 3 from J; bases not matched to a gene: 11. This CDR3 reads CAWIHRQGPYTGELFF. For the CDR3, the DNA is TGTGCCTGGATCCACCGACAGGGTCCCTACACCGGGGAGCTGTTTTTT.

V usage is TRBV4-1 and J usage is TRBJ1-1, with a possible D match to TRBD1 (6 bases). V lost 4 bases and J lost 5, with 17 bases in between. The V gene's germline CDR1 is MGHRA and CDR2 YSYEKL. This CDR3 is built from 15 residues. CDR3 nucleotides: TGCGCCAGCAGCCCTTGGACAGCTCATAGGACTGAAGCTTTCTTT. This gives the protein CASSPWTAHRTEAFF.

The V call is TRBV4-2, the J call TRBJ2-7; TRBD1 might be the D (6 bases). Germline V gene sequence: CDR1 LGHNA, CDR2 YNFKEQ. The CDR3 contains 14 residues. Trimming removed 4 bases at V and 1 base at J, with 11 bases between. The CDR3 protein is CASSPATGSYEQYF. The CDR3 DNA is TGTGCCAGCAGCCCAGCGACAGGTTCCTACGAGCAGTACTTC.

This chain uses TRBV19 with TRBJ1-5, with 8 bases aligning to TRBD1. Germline V lookup: CDR1 LNHDA, CDR2 SQIVND (reference sequence). V lost 10 bases and J lost 5; bases outside the gene matches: 7. The CDR3 totals 13 residues. DNA of the CDR3: TGTGCCACCAGCCAGGGGGCTGATCAGCCCCAGCATTTT. Its protein is CATSQGADQPQHF.

This rearrangement joins TRBV6-1 to TRBJ2-1, with D perhaps TRBD2 (6 bases). The CDR3 contains 14 residues. Germline V gene data show CDR1 as MNHNS and CDR2 as SASEGT. CDR3 bases: TGTGCGTCAGAGGTCGGACCCGCCGGGGGTGAGCAGTTCTTC. This encodes CASEVGPAGGEQFF.

This clonotype was counted between two and nine times. This sequence joins TRBV28 and TRBJ1-2, with D perhaps matching TRBD1 (6 bases). Deletions cut 6 bases from V and 0 bases from J, with 8 bases between. Germline loops: CDR1 MDHEN, CDR2 SYDVKM. This CDR3 contains 13 residues. In DNA, the CDR3 is TGTGCCAGCAGGAGGGGGGCTAACTATGGCTACACCTTC. Translating it yields CASRRGANYGYTF.

The chain combines TRBV24-1 with TRBJ2-5; TRBD1 agrees at 9 bases. From germline, CDR1 is KGHDR and CDR2 SFDVKD. V shed 9 bases, J shed 5 bases, and the junction held 3 bases outside the gene matches. There are 12 residues in the CDR3. This CDR3 reads CATATGGETQYF. In DNA form, the CDR3 reads TGTGCCACCGCCACAGGGGGCGAGACCCAGTACTTC.